In its sample, the clone carrying this T cell receptor beta chain was seen a few times. The data stem from a study of blood T cell repertoires in COVID-19. Assay: immunoSEQ multiplex PCR; the TCRdb copy retains only in-frame clones and omits some. This sample yields roughly 670,000 clones, of which 90% are seen a single time; under 0.3% belongs to the top ten. Germline assignment: CDR1 MGHRA and CDR2 YSYEKL. V lost 3 bases and J lost 7; bases outside the gene matches: 9. CDR3 length: 15 amino acids. The TCR sequence derives from a woman younger than 35 with acute or convalescent COVID-19. Sequences were obtained from peripheral blood. The chain uses TRBV4-1 and TRBJ1-2; the match to TRBD1 covers 9 bases. CDR3 residues: CASSHLGQGMGGYTF. CDR3 DNA sequence: TGCGCCAGCAGCCACCTAGGACAGGGGATGGGTGGCTACACCTTC.